One and the same sample provided the 31 T cell receptor beta chains below, sequenced in a study of T cell changes during pregnancy in multiple sclerosis. Clones were read by immunoSEQ multiplex PCR, and TCRdb kept only the in-frame ones, dropping some. Among approximately 110,000 clones, about nine tenths were seen once, and the ten largest hold about 3%. The sample in question was peripheral blood, obtained after pregnancy. These receptors originate from a female donor with multiple sclerosis, enrolled in a pregnancy study.

J is TRBJ2-3 and V is TRBV11-3; TRBD1 aligns across 7 bases. With V trimmed by 5 bases and J by 6 bases, 11 bases remained unmatched. The V gene's germline CDR1 is SGHNT and CDR2 YENEEA. The CDR3 runs 15 residues. The CDR3 nucleotides are TGTGCCAGCAGCCCCGACAGGGTGCCCTCCGATACGCAGTATTTT. This translates into CASSPDRVPSDTQYF.

The chain carries TRBV25-1 and TRBJ2-7; D gene unclear. V shed 3 bases and J shed 12 bases, with 12 bases lying between them. Germline V gene lookup returns CDR1 MGHDK and CDR2 SYGVNS. The CDR3 is made up of 11 amino acids. CDR3 coding DNA: TGTGCCAGCAGTGATTTGACGCGGTTGTACTTC. Translated: CASSDLTRLYF.

V is TRBV7-6 and J is TRBJ1-2; 8 nucleotides match TRBD1. From germline, CDR1 is SGHVS and CDR2 FNYEAQ. Trimming removed 1 base from V and 8 bases from J; junction bases left unmatched: 9. The CDR3 extends over 15 amino acids. CDR3 sequence: CASSLGTGYGGGYTF. The CDR3 DNA sequence: TGTGCCAGCAGCTTAGGGACAGGGTATGGTGGAGGCTACACCTTC.

The V and J genes are TRBV29-1 and TRBJ1-1; 7 nucleotides align to TRBD1. V was clipped by 7 bases and J by 2 bases; unmatched bases: 7. The CDR3 consists of 13 residues. Germline-derived CDR1 and CDR2 are SQVTM and ANQGSEA. The CDR3 sequence is CSAQGQPNTEAFF. The CDR3 nucleotides are TGCAGCGCACAGGGACAGCCTAACACTGAAGCTTTCTTT.

The V gene is TRBV27, the J gene TRBJ2-3; D gene uncertain. Deletions cut 5 bases from V and 6 bases from J, with 9 bases between. Germline CDR1 and CDR2: MNHEY and SMNVEV (reference sequence). CDR3 length: 12 amino acids. CDR3 residues: CASSPQADTQYF. Written as DNA, the CDR3 is TGTGCCAGCAGTCCGCAGGCGGATACGCAGTATTTT.

The chain links TRBV13 to TRBJ2-7; 10 bases match TRBD1. V trimming: 5 bases; J trimming: 2 bases; junction bases outside the gene matches: 6. In germline, CDR1 is PRHDT, CDR2 FYEKMQ (reference sequence). The CDR3 contains 15 residues. In DNA, the CDR3 is TGTGCCAGCAGCCCCCGGACAGGGGGAGCCTACGAGCAGTACTTC. Protein sequence: CASSPRTGGAYEQYF.

The chain combines TRBV9 with TRBJ2-1; TRBD1 is a possible D gene (6 bases). The CDR3 sequence is 13 residues long. V dropped 0 bases and J dropped 6 bases, with 7 bases sitting between them. The germline V gene encodes CDR1 SGDLS and CDR2 YYNGEE. DNA of the CDR3: TGTGCCAGCAGCGTAGCAGGGGTCAATGAGCAGTTCTTC. This translates into CASSVAGVNEQFF.

This chain connects TRBV6-5 to TRBJ1-1; D is possibly TRBD1 (5 bases). The CDR3 totals 13 residues. Germline lookup yields CDR1 MNHEY and CDR2 SVGAGI. Trimming cost V 4 bases and J 5 bases, with 11 bases left between them. The CDR3 DNA follows: TGTGCCAGCAGTTCCCAGACAGTAACTGAAGCTTTCTTT. Translated, it gives CASSSQTVTEAFF.

The chain combines TRBV27 with TRBJ2-7, with D maybe TRBD1 (5 bases). The V and J ends lost 3 bases and 3 bases respectively, with 9 bases between them. The CDR3 is 13 amino acids. CDR1 and CDR2 (germline): MNHEY, SMNVEV (reference sequence). DNA for the CDR3: TGTGCCAGCAGTTTTCGACAGAACTACGAGCAGTACTTC. It specifies CASSFRQNYEQYF.

This chain links TRBV5-1 with TRBJ2-7, with 8 bases aligning to TRBD2. Per the germline V gene, CDR1 is SGHRS and CDR2 is YFSETQ. V was pared by 5 bases and J by 10 bases, with 8 bases of the junction left unmatched. This CDR3 comprises 12 residues. The CDR3 here is CASSSAGADQYF. The DNA for the CDR3 is TGCGCCAGCAGTTCAGCGGGGGCCGACCAGTACTTC.

This clone has only one observation. The V gene is TRBV18, the J gene TRBJ1-2, with 7 bases lining up with TRBD1. From germline, CDR1 is KGHSH and CDR2 LQKENI. The CDR3 length is 13 residues. Losses at the gene ends were 2 bases for V and 4 bases for J; bases not matched to a gene: 1. The CDR3 DNA reads TGTGCCAGCTCACCAGACAGGGCCTATGGCTACACCTTC. Protein sequence: CASSPDRAYGYTF.

This chain uses TRBV6-6 with TRBJ1-5, with D perhaps TRBD1 (6 bases). Germline V gene sequence: CDR1 MNHNY, CDR2 SVGAGI (reference sequence). This CDR3 contains 13 residues. V was pared by 4 bases and J by 6 bases, with 10 bases between. CDR3 region: CASSLDRSQPQHF. CDR3 in DNA: TGTGCCAGCAGTTTAGACAGGAGTCAGCCCCAGCATTTT.

The rearrangement links TRBV18 to TRBJ2-1, with D maybe TRBD2 (6 bases). CDR3 length equals 16 residues. V gave up 2 bases and J gave up 4 bases, with 15 bases separating them. From germline, CDR1 is KGHSH and CDR2 LQKENI. CDR3 sequence (DNA): TGTGCCAGCTCACCAGGGACTTCCGGGAAATACAATGAGCAGTTCTTC. This codes for CASSPGTSGKYNEQFF.

The V call is TRBV7-6, the J call TRBJ2-7; 13 bases line up with TRBD2. Germline CDR1 reads SGHVS; CDR2 reads FNYEAQ. This CDR3 contains 16 residues. V lost 4 bases and J lost 7; bases outside the gene matches: 10. This CDR3 is CASSSGTSGDLGEQYF. The CDR3 nucleotides are TGTGCCAGCAGCTCAGGGACTAGCGGGGACTTGGGGGAGCAGTACTTC.

The chain links TRBV9 to TRBJ1-2; D is perhaps TRBD1 (5 bases). There are 13 residues in the CDR3. CDR1 is SGDLS and CDR2 is YYNGEE in the germline V gene. The ends were cut back, 6 bases at V and 2 bases at J, with 11 bases in the middle. DNA of the CDR3: TGTGCCAGCAACCGGGGACTCAACTATGGCTACACCTTC. It specifies CASNRGLNYGYTF. The whole variable domain, filled in from reference TRBV9 and TRBJ1-2, reads DSGVTQTPKHLITATGQRVTLRCSPRSGDLSVYWYQQSLDQGLQFLIQYYNGEERAKGNILERFSAQQFPDLHSELNLSSLELGDSALYFCASNRGLNYGYTFGSGTRLTVV.

The chain couples TRBV5-8 to TRBJ2-5, with D perhaps TRBD2 (5 bases). The ends were cut back, 4 bases at V and 1 base at J, with 14 bases in the middle. In germline, CDR1 is SGHTS, CDR2 YDEGEE. CDR3 length equals 15 residues. In DNA, the CDR3 is TGTGCCAGCAGCAACACGGACGGGATCCAAGAGACCCAGTACTTC. This sequence encodes CASSNTDGIQETQYF.

CDR3 DNA: TGTGCCAGCTCACCCGGCAGCGTCTCCAATGAGCAGTTCTTC. As protein: CASSPGSVSNEQFF. The chain combines TRBV18 with TRBJ2-1; D uncertain. Looked up from germline, CDR1 is KGHSH and CDR2 is LQKENI. Trimming left V 3 bases short and J 6 bases short, with 12 bases between. The CDR3 extends over 14 amino acids.

V and J are TRBV11-2 and TRBJ2-5; TRBD1 is a possible D gene (5 bases). The germline V and J ends were trimmed by 5 bases and 2 bases, with 15 bases remaining between them. CDR1 SGHAT and CDR2 FQNNGV come from the germline V gene. The CDR3 is 15 amino acids. The chain's CDR3 is CASSHYGRDQETQYF. The CDR3 coding sequence is TGTGCCAGCAGCCATTATGGCAGGGATCAAGAGACCCAGTACTTC.

This chain links TRBV4-2 with TRBJ2-5; 12 bases are a match to TRBD2. Germline-derived CDR1 and CDR2 are LGHNA and YNFKEQ. The V segment lost 4 bases and the J segment 2 bases; nucleotides outside the gene matches: 14. The CDR3 is 19 residues long. As DNA, the CDR3 is TGTGCCAGCAGCCCTCGGGCGGGGATGCTAGCGGGGGGGCAAGAGACCCAGTACTTC. Its translation is CASSPRAGMLAGGQETQYF.

The chain combines TRBV6-4 with TRBJ2-1; D remains unclear. V was clipped by 0 bases and J by 9 bases, with 12 bases between them. CDR3 size: 14 residues. The V gene's germline CDR1 is MRHNA and CDR2 SNTAGT. CDR3 nucleotide sequence: TGTGCCAGCAGTGACTCGGCGGATAACGGTGAGCAGTTCTTC. Translated: CASSDSADNGEQFF.

The chain joins TRBV6-1 to TRBJ2-5; D may be TRBD2 (5 bases). Germline V lookup: CDR1 MNHNS, CDR2 SASEGT. CDR3 length: 14 amino acids. Trimming cost V 1 base and J 5 bases, with 11 bases left between them. CDR3 residues: CASSEEAGWETQYF. CDR3 DNA sequence: TGTGCCAGCAGTGAAGAGGCGGGCTGGGAGACCCAGTACTTC.

V and J are TRBV9 and TRBJ2-7, with 8 bases matching TRBD1. Trimming cost V 2 bases and J 2 bases; bases outside gene matches: 6. The CDR3 sequence is 15 residues long. Germline-derived CDR1 and CDR2 are SGDLS and YYNGEE. The CDR3 reads CASSVGQGAAYEQYF. The CDR3 region has the DNA TGTGCCAGCAGCGTGGGGCAGGGGGCCGCCTACGAGCAGTACTTC.

In its sample, this clone was seen a few times. The chain employs TRBV2 and TRBJ1-2; D is ambiguous. With 4 bases removed from V and 7 bases from J, the gap between germline ends came to 10 bases. Looked up from germline, CDR1 is SNHLY and CDR2 is FYNNEI. The CDR3 is 12 amino acids. CDR3 in DNA: TGTGCCAGCAGTGTCATCCCCGGTGGCTACACCTTC. Its translation is CASSVIPGGYTF.

V gene TRBV11-2 combines with J gene TRBJ2-1; the match to TRBD2 covers 11 bases. This CDR3 has 18 amino acids. The trim removed 1 base at V and 8 bases at J, leaving 13 bases unmatched. Per the germline V gene, CDR1 is SGHAT and CDR2 is FQNNGV. The CDR3 sequence is CASSLVRTSGSRWDEQFF. CDR3 nucleotides: TGTGCCAGCAGCTTAGTGAGGACTAGCGGGTCCAGGTGGGATGAGCAGTTCTTC.

The rearrangement joins TRBV27 to TRBJ2-7; D gene uncertain. Germline V gene data show CDR1 as MNHEY and CDR2 as SMNVEV (reference sequence). V lost 6 bases, J lost 0 bases, and 3 bases lay in between. There are 11 residues in the CDR3. The CDR3 DNA reads TGTGCCAGCAGGAGCTCCTACGAGCAGTACTTC. Translating it yields CASRSSYEQYF.

V gene TRBV27 combines with J gene TRBJ1-6; D call uncertain. The CDR3 totals 12 residues. Trimming left V 5 bases short and J 7 bases short, with 6 bases between. Germline-derived CDR1 and CDR2 are MNHEY and SMNVEV (reference sequence). The CDR3 DNA is TGTGCCAGCAGTAGAGGGAATTCACCCCTCCACTTT. Translating gives CASSRGNSPLHF.

The rearrangement links TRBV9 to TRBJ2-5, with 8 bases matching TRBD1. CDR3 length: 15 residues. The J segment lost 3 bases and the V segment lost 2 bases, leaving 6 bases of the junction unmatched. Germline CDR1 reads SGDLS; CDR2 reads YYNGEE. The CDR3 sequence is CASSVQGAREETQYF. The CDR3 nucleotides are TGTGCCAGCAGCGTCCAGGGGGCGCGGGAAGAGACCCAGTACTTC.

The J gene is TRBJ2-6, the V gene TRBV2; D is unresolved. The CDR3 extends over 15 amino acids. The germline V gene encodes CDR1 SNHLY and CDR2 FYNNEI. Trimming pared 4 bases from V and 4 bases from J, leaving 11 bases between. The CDR3 sequence is CASSAPGSGANVLTF. The CDR3 bases are TGTGCCAGCAGTGCTCCGGGTTCCGGGGCCAACGTCCTGACTTTC.

The genes are TRBV19 and TRBJ2-7; 11 nucleotides line up with TRBD2. The junction had 2 bases not matched to a gene; V was cut back by 0 bases and J by 4 bases. Germline V gene sequence: CDR1 LNHDA, CDR2 SQIVND (reference sequence). The CDR3 runs 15 residues. The CDR3 protein is CASSIDGTSGYEQYF. In nucleotides, the CDR3 is TGTGCCAGTAGTATAGACGGGACTAGCGGATACGAGCAGTACTTC.

J is TRBJ1-6 and V is TRBV5-3; D unresolved. Being an ORF, TRBV5-3 has a function that is uncertain. V gave up 6 bases and J gave up 5 bases, with 9 bases separating them. The CDR3 totals 13 residues. This CDR3 is CARTPLHNSPLHF. The CDR3 DNA reads TGTGCCAGAACCCCCCTCCATAATTCACCCCTCCACTTT.

The V and J genes are TRBV7-6 and TRBJ1-6; 8 positions agree with TRBD1. CDR1 is SGHVS and CDR2 is FNYEAQ in the germline V gene. This CDR3 region has 15 residues. Trimming at V came to 1 base and at J to 8 bases, leaving 4 bases not matched to a gene. The CDR3 DNA follows: TGTGCCAGCAGCTTAGGCAGGGGGCGTTATTCACCCCTCCACTTT. Its translation: CASSLGRGRYSPLHF.